The clone carrying this T cell receptor (beta chain) was seen many times. With 0 bases removed from V and 2 bases from J, the gap between germline ends came to 5 bases. The V gene's germline CDR1 is SQVTM and CDR2 ANQGSEA. CDR3 size: 12 residues. The record originates from a study of early T cells in non-severe SARS-CoV-2 infection. Using its own MiXCR run on the 5' RACE reads, TCRdb lists one record per CDR3 protein. Among 37,000 or so distinct CDR3 sequences listed, roughly 6% were seen once. This clonotype was obtained from an adult who was a healthcare worker with PCR-confirmed SARS-CoV-2 infection or an uninfected control (not recorded which). The chain carries TRBV29-1 and TRBJ2-7; D ambiguous. The specimen sequenced was whole blood. CDR3 DNA: TGCAGCGTTGAAGACAGGACCTACGAGCAGTACTTC. It translates to CSVEDRTYEQYF.